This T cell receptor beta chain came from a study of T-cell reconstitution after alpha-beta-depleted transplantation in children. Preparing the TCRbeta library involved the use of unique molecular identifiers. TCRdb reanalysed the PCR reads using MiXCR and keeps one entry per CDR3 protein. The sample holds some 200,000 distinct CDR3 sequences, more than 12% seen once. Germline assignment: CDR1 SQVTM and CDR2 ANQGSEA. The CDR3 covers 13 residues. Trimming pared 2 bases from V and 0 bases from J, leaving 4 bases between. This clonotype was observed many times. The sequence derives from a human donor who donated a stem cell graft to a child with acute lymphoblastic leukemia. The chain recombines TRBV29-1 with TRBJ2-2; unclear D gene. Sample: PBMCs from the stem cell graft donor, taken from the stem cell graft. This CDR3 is CSVERPNTGELFF. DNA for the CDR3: TGCAGCGTTGAAAGGCCGAACACCGGGGAGCTGTTTTTT.